Following are 13 T cell receptor beta chains from one sample sequenced in a study of cytomegalovirus exposure and HLA in healthy donors. Vbeta (60) and Jbeta (13) primers were used in the PCR. Sequencing was performed with immunoSEQ multiplex PCR; in TCRdb, only in-frame clones are kept and a portion is missing. Among under 200,000 clones listed, 70% to 85% were seen once. Source material: PBMCs. Receptors originate from a woman in her 40s in good health and CMV-seronegative.

In nucleotides, the CDR3 is TGTGCCAGCAGCTTGCCCGACAGGGGGAATCAGCCCCAGCATTTT. Amino acid sequence: CASSLPDRGNQPQHF. This chain uses TRBV11-2 with TRBJ1-5; 9 bases are a match to TRBD1. V was pared by 3 bases and J by 4 bases, with 4 bases of the junction left unmatched. Germline assignment: CDR1 SGHAT and CDR2 FQNNGV. This CDR3 is built from 15 residues.

This chain links TRBV4-1 with TRBJ1-6, with D perhaps matching TRBD1 (5 bases). CDR3 length: 16 amino acids. Germline V lookup: CDR1 MGHRA, CDR2 YSYEKL. V lost 1 base to trimming and J lost 6 bases, with 13 bases between them. The chain's CDR3 is CASSQVMSGPNSPLHF. The CDR3 DNA follows: TGCGCCAGCAGCCAAGTTATGTCAGGGCCTAATTCACCCCTCCACTTT.

This clone occurred a few times. V is TRBV4-1 and J is TRBJ1-3, with TRBD1 matching over 7 bases. This CDR3 has 21 amino acids. CDR1 is MGHRA, CDR2 YSYEKL, per germline. The junction had 18 bases not matched to a gene; V was cut back by 0 bases and J by 1 base. DNA for the CDR3: TGCGCCAGCAGCCAAGAAAGGGTGGCCAGGGGGAGAGTATCTTCTGGAAACACCATATATTTT. Protein product: CASSQERVARGRVSSGNTIYF.

This chain uses TRBV27 with TRBJ2-3; 9 bases map to TRBD2. Germline V gives CDR1 MNHEY, CDR2 SMNVEV (reference sequence). Trimming took 7 bases from V and 4 from J; bases not matched to a gene: 12. The CDR3 sequence is 16 residues long. The CDR3 reads CASTSPGGGGADTQYF. CDR3 nucleotides: TGTGCCAGCACCTCCCCTGGAGGCGGGGGGGCAGATACGCAGTATTTT.

V and J are TRBV6-4 and TRBJ1-2; TRBD1 agrees at 9 bases. Germline values: CDR1 MRHNA, CDR2 SNTAGT. After removal of 0 bases from V and 3 bases from J, the junction contained 5 bases not matched to a gene. The CDR3 loop spans 16 amino acids. This chain's CDR3 is CASSDSNRGLDYGYTF. The CDR3 DNA sequence: TGTGCCAGCAGTGACTCGAACAGGGGGCTGGACTATGGCTACACCTTC.

This sequence joins TRBV5-1 and TRBJ1-1; possibly TRBD1 for D (6 bases). This CDR3 has 15 amino acids. The V and J ends lost 5 bases and 0 bases respectively, with 14 bases between them. Germline assignment: CDR1 SGHRS and CDR2 YFSETQ. The CDR3 coding sequence is TGCGCCAGCAGGTGGGGGACATCCATGAACACTGAAGCTTTCTTT. Its translation: CASRWGTSMNTEAFF.

The J gene is TRBJ1-1, the V gene TRBV5-1, with D possibly matching TRBD1 (5 bases). Trimming shortened V by 0 bases and J by 4 bases, and 10 bases separated the two germline ends. The CDR3 has 14 amino acids. Per the germline V gene, CDR1 is SGHRS and CDR2 is YFSETQ. This CDR3 is CASSLGGEGTEAFF. The CDR3 DNA is TGCGCCAGCAGCTTGGGGGGGGAGGGCACTGAAGCTTTCTTT.

This clone was observed a handful of times. The genes are TRBV10-1 and TRBJ1-2, with D unresolved. This CDR3 is built from 11 residues. V lost 4 bases and J 13 bases, leaving 13 bases between the germline ends. The V gene's germline CDR1 is WNHNN and CDR2 SYGVQD (reference sequence). The CDR3 is CASSVQANATF. For the CDR3, the DNA is TGCGCCAGCAGTGTGCAGGCGAACGCCACCTTC.

This chain joins TRBV15 and TRBJ2-7; 7 nucleotides match TRBD2. This CDR3 contains 15 residues. CDR1 and CDR2 (germline): LNHNV, YYDKDF (reference sequence). The trim removed 0 bases at V and 3 bases at J, leaving 5 bases unmatched. The CDR3 protein is CATSREGEGSYEQYF. CDR3 in DNA: TGTGCCACCAGCAGAGAAGGGGAGGGGAGCTACGAGCAGTACTTC.

As to this clone: At one end the junction does not follow the germline gene, possibly because of a read error. The chain joins TRBV7-9 to TRBJ1-2; D is undetermined. The CDR3 runs to 15 residues. The germline gives CDR1 SEHNR, CDR2 FQNEAQ (reference sequence). CDR3 coding DNA: TGTGCCAGCAGCTTAGACCCTACAGAGCTGCATGGCTACCCCTTC. Its protein is CASSLDPTELHGYPF.

Of note for this clone: The junction does not match germline at one end; this may be a read error. V usage is TRBV7-9 and J usage is TRBJ1-4; D is unclear. CDR1 and CDR2 (germline): SEHNR, FQNEAQ (reference sequence). The CDR3 spans 15 residues. The CDR3 DNA follows: TGTGCCAGCACCTTATCCCGGACTCAGAATGAAAAACTGTTTTTT. This codes for CASTLSRTQNEKLFF.

This clone has a single count. V is TRBV9 and J is TRBJ2-2; D might be TRBD1 (6 bases). The CDR3 loop spans 16 amino acids. Germline V CDR1 and CDR2: SGDLS, YYNGEE. V was cut by 0 bases and J by 2 bases, with 11 bases left in between. CDR3 in DNA: TGTGCCAGCAGCGTAGAATGGGGACATAACACCGGGGAGCTGTTTTTT. The encoded protein is CASSVEWGHNTGELFF.

This clone was seen more than once but under ten times. The chain links TRBV7-8 to TRBJ2-7, with D perhaps TRBD1 (5 bases). This CDR3 comprises 14 residues. Trimming stripped 0 bases from V and 5 bases from J, with 11 bases between. Germline-derived CDR1 and CDR2 are SGHVS and FQNEAQ. The CDR3, as DNA: TGTGCCAGCAGCTTAGCGCCAGGGAAAAACGAGCAGTACTTC. Protein: CASSLAPGKNEQYF.